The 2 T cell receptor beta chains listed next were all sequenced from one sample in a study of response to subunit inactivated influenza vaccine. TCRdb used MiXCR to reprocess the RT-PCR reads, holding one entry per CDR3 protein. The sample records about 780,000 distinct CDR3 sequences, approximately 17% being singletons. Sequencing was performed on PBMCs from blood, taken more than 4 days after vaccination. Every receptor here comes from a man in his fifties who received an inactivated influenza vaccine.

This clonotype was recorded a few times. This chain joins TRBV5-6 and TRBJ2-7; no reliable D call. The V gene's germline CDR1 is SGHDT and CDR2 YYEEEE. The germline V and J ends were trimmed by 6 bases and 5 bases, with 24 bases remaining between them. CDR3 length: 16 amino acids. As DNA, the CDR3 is TGTGCCAGCACCCATTCGGCCCCTCAAAGGGTCCACGAGCAGTACTTC. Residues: CASTHSAPQRVHEQYF.

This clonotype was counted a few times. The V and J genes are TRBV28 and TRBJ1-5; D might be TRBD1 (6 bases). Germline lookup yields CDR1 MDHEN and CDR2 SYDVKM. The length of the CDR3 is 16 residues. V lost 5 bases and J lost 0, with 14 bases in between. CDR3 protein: CASSTYWTDSNQPQHF. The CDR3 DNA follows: TGTGCCAGCAGTACTTACTGGACAGATAGCAATCAGCCCCAGCATTTT.